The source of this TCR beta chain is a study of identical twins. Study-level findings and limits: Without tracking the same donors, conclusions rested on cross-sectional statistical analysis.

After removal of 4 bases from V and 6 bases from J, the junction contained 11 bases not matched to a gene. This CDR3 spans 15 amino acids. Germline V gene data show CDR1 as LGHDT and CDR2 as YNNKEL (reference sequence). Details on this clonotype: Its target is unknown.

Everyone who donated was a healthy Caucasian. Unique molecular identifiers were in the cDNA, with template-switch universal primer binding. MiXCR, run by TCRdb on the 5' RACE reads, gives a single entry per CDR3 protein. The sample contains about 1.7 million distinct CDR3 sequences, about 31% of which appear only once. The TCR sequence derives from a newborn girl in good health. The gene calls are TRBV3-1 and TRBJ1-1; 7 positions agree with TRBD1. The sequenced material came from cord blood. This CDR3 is CASSRRTGWESEAFF. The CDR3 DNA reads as TGTGCCAGCAGCCGAAGGACAGGTTGGGAGTCTGAAGCTTTCTTT.